These 22 T cell receptor beta chains share one sample of origin, sequenced in a study of cytomegalovirus exposure and HLA in healthy donors. Amplification used 60 Vbeta primers and 13 Jbeta primers. The repertoire was sequenced with immunoSEQ multiplex PCR; TCRdb's copy has only in-frame clones and lacks some. The table has over 95,000 clones, 67% seen once. The sample taken for sequencing was PBMCs. The receptors shown here come from a man younger than 30 in good health and CMV-seropositive.

The gene calls are TRBV4-1 and TRBJ2-1; D gene ambiguous. The V end was cut by 0 bases, the J end by 4 bases, with 13 bases between. The CDR3 is made up of 16 amino acids. Looked up from germline, CDR1 is MGHRA and CDR2 is YSYEKL. CDR3 nucleotide sequence: TGCGCCAGCAGCCAAGATAGCACGGTCAGATACAATGAGCAGTTCTTC. It yields the protein CASSQDSTVRYNEQFF.

This chain uses TRBV4-1 with TRBJ2-5, with D perhaps TRBD2 (5 bases). V was trimmed by 0 bases and J by 2 bases, leaving 10 bases between them. Germline V gene lookup returns CDR1 MGHRA and CDR2 YSYEKL. The CDR3 consists of 15 residues. CDR3 loop: CASSQDEGYQETQYF. For the CDR3, the DNA is TGCGCCAGCAGCCAAGATGAGGGATATCAAGAGACCCAGTACTTC.

The gene calls are TRBV27 and TRBJ1-2; 7 bases line up with TRBD1. From germline, CDR1 is MNHEY and CDR2 SMNVEV (reference sequence). With V trimmed by 4 bases and J by 4 bases, 6 bases remained unmatched. This CDR3 contains 14 residues. In nucleotides, the CDR3 is TGTGCCAGCAGTTCGGGACAGAGTCCCTATGGCTACACCTTC. This sequence encodes CASSSGQSPYGYTF.

This sequence joins TRBV5-1 and TRBJ1-1; a weak D match, TRBD1 (6 bases). Trimming took 4 bases from V and 10 from J, leaving 17 bases between them. Germline V gene lookup returns CDR1 SGHRS and CDR2 YFSETQ. CDR3 length equals 13 residues. The CDR3 DNA sequence: TGCGCCAGCAGCCTCGAGGTACAGGGCCGAGCTTTCTTT. Translation gives CASSLEVQGRAFF.

The CDR3 sequence is CASSISGGTIYGYTF. DNA of the CDR3: TGTGCCAGTAGTATATCAGGGGGCACTATCTATGGCTACACCTTC. J is TRBJ1-2 and V is TRBV19; 8 nucleotides line up with TRBD1. The CDR3 runs to 15 residues. Germline assignment: CDR1 LNHDA and CDR2 SQIVND (reference sequence). V dropped 2 bases and J dropped 4; count of bases not matched to a gene: 6.

This chain joins TRBV27 and TRBJ1-6, with TRBD1 identical over 7 bases. CDR3 length: 16 residues. V was pared by 5 bases and J by 0 bases, with 4 bases of the junction left unmatched. CDR1 MNHEY and CDR2 SMNVEV come from the germline V gene (reference sequence). The chain's CDR3 is CASSRQGNSYNSPLHF. CDR3 DNA: TGTGCCAGCAGTCGACAGGGAAACTCCTATAATTCACCCCTCCACTTT.

This clone was seen a single time. J is TRBJ2-7 and V is TRBV27; D ambiguous. Germline CDR1 is MNHEY and CDR2 is SMNVEV (reference sequence). The CDR3 consists of 11 residues. Between the trimmed V and J ends, which lost 5 bases and 4 bases, there was a span of 6 bases. The CDR3 bases are TGTGCCAGCAGTGACTTATACGAGCAGTACTTC. Its translation is CASSDLYEQYF.

This chain joins TRBV6-4 and TRBJ2-1; 13 bases map to TRBD2. This CDR3 has 15 amino acids. Germline V gene lookup returns CDR1 MRHNA and CDR2 SNTAGT. V was clipped by 5 bases and J by 8 bases; unmatched bases: 6. CDR3 loop: CASSFTSGGADEQFF. CDR3 nucleotide sequence: TGTGCCAGCAGTTTTACTAGCGGGGGGGCTGATGAGCAGTTCTTC.

The chain is built from TRBV6-5 and TRBJ1-1; TRBD1 matches at 12 bases. J gave up 5 bases and V 6 bases, and 4 bases lay outside the gene matches. From germline, CDR1 is MNHEY and CDR2 SVGAGI. This CDR3 has 14 amino acids. The CDR3 bases are TGTGCCAGCAGCTGGGGACAGGGGGCGACTGAAGCTTTCTTT. This encodes CASSWGQGATEAFF.

In its sample, this clone was seen a few times. The chain couples TRBV11-2 to TRBJ2-5; D is unclear. This CDR3 comprises 14 residues. Germline V gene lookup returns CDR1 SGHAT and CDR2 FQNNGV. Trimming pared 4 bases from V and 4 bases from J, leaving 13 bases between. In nucleotides, the CDR3 is TGTGCCAGCAGCTCCTCAACTGGAGTAGAGACCCAGTACTTC. Protein sequence: CASSSSTGVETQYF.

Only a few counts were recorded for this clone. J is TRBJ2-5 and V is TRBV30, with D possibly being TRBD2 (5 bases). Trimming stripped 3 bases from V and 5 bases from J, with 13 bases between. Germline lookup yields CDR1 GTSNPN and CDR2 SVGIG (reference sequence). There are 13 residues in the CDR3. CDR3 in amino acids: CAWSWASGETQYF. The CDR3 region has the DNA TGTGCCTGGAGCTGGGCCTCGGGGGAGACCCAGTACTTC.

This rearrangement joins TRBV19 to TRBJ2-2, with D tentatively TRBD2 (5 bases). The CDR3 contains 14 residues. Germline lookup yields CDR1 LNHDA and CDR2 SQIVND (reference sequence). Trimming removed 8 bases at V and 7 bases at J, with 17 bases between. The CDR3 DNA follows: TGTGCCAGTCGTCGCAAGGGAGAGGGCGGGGAGCTGTTTTTT. It specifies CASRRKGEGGELFF.

The DNA of the CDR3 is TGTGCCAGCAGCTCTACGGGTCGGAGCACAGATACGCAGTATTTT. Translating it yields CASSSTGRSTDTQYF. The rearrangement joins TRBV13 to TRBJ2-3; the D is unclear. The V end was cut by 4 bases, the J end by 0 bases, with 11 bases between. CDR1 PRHDT and CDR2 FYEKMQ come from the germline V gene (reference sequence). CDR3 size: 15 residues.

The V and J genes are TRBV5-5 and TRBJ2-5; 10 positions agree with TRBD2. Germline assignment: CDR1 SGHKS and CDR2 YYEKEE (reference sequence). The V segment lost 0 bases and the J segment 5 bases; nucleotides outside the gene matches: 7. The CDR3 is made up of 16 amino acids. The chain's CDR3 is CASSLGASGGGETQYF. As DNA, the CDR3 is TGTGCCAGCAGCTTGGGAGCTAGCGGGGGCGGTGAGACCCAGTACTTC.

The chain carries TRBV11-2 and TRBJ1-3, with D maybe TRBD1 (6 bases). Germline CDR1 SGHAT, CDR2 FQNNGV. The CDR3 runs 15 residues. V lost 4 bases and J lost 3, with 13 bases in between. CDR3 coding DNA: TGTGCCAGCAGCTCAAACAGGGTTGATGGAAACACCATATATTTT. This sequence encodes CASSSNRVDGNTIYF. The whole variable domain, filled in from reference TRBV11-2 and TRBJ1-3, reads EAGVAQSPRYKIIEKRQSVAFWCNPISGHATLYWYQQILGQGPKLLIQFQNNGVVDDSQLPKDRFSAERLKGVDSTLKIQPAKLEDSAVYLCASSSNRVDGNTIYFGEGSWLTVV.

CDR3 sequence (DNA): TGTGCCAGCAGCTCCCGACTAGCTCGCCAAGAGACCCAGTACTTC. Its translation is CASSSRLARQETQYF. The rearrangement uses TRBV5-4 and TRBJ2-5, with TRBD2 matching over 7 bases. V gave up 3 bases and J gave up 1 base; unmatched junction bases: 6. Germline V lookup: CDR1 SGHNT, CDR2 YYREEE (reference sequence). The CDR3 is made up of 15 amino acids.

The chain combines TRBV28 with TRBJ2-3, with 15 positions matching TRBD2. This CDR3 is built from 19 residues. Looked up from germline, CDR1 is MDHEN and CDR2 is SYDVKM. The J segment lost 5 bases and the V segment lost 5 bases, leaving 14 bases of the junction unmatched. The CDR3 bases are TGTGCCAGCAGTATTAACGGACTAGCGGGGGGGAGTACGATAGATACGCAGTATTTT. Translating gives CASSINGLAGGSTIDTQYF.

V usage is TRBV11-1 and J usage is TRBJ2-5; no clear D. The last part of the DNA fits TRBJ2-7 better; the J call may be wrong. Germline V lookup: CDR1 SGHAT, CDR2 FQDESV (reference sequence). The CDR3 has 13 residues. CDR3 in DNA: TGTGCCAGCAGCTTAGTTCTAACCTACGAGCAGTACTTC. Translation: CASSLVLTYEQYF.

This chain links TRBV2 with TRBJ2-5, with 11 bases fitting TRBD2. Germline CDR1 reads SNHLY; CDR2 reads FYNNEI. The CDR3 totals 15 residues. The V segment lost 7 bases and the J segment 1 base; nucleotides outside the gene matches: 5. For the CDR3, the DNA is TGTGCCAGCACCCGTAGCGGGGGGGCCCAAGAGACCCAGTACTTC. It is translated as CASTRSGGAQETQYF.

The chain employs TRBV2 and TRBJ1-6, with TRBD1 matching over 7 bases. Germline trimming cut 7 bases from V and 5 bases from J; bases unmatched to any gene: 11. The CDR3 runs to 16 residues. Germline V gene lookup returns CDR1 SNHLY and CDR2 FYNNEI. The CDR3 sequence is CASNTRGGRDNSPLHF. The CDR3 region has the DNA TGTGCCAGCAACACTCGAGGGGGCAGGGATAATTCACCCCTCCACTTT.

The chain employs TRBV6-1 and TRBJ2-7, with D perhaps matching TRBD2 (6 bases). Germline-derived CDR1 and CDR2 are MNHNS and SASEGT. V was shortened by 1 base and J by 3 bases, with 13 bases between the two germline ends. The CDR3 runs to 15 residues. In DNA form, the CDR3 reads TGTGCCAGCAGTGAAGTGGTCGGAGGGAACTACGAGCAGTACGTC. The encoded protein is CASSEVVGGNYEQYV.

The DNA for the CDR3 is TGTGCCACCAACGTCCATGTCCGGTCAAATGAGCAGTTCTTC. This gives the protein CATNVHVRSNEQFF. The chain employs TRBV7-9 and TRBJ2-1; no reliable D call. Trimming pared 10 bases from V and 7 bases from J, leaving 20 bases between. CDR3 length: 14 amino acids. Looked up from germline, CDR1 is SEHNR and CDR2 is FQNEAQ (reference sequence). The full variable domain, completed using reference TRBV7-9 and TRBJ2-1, is DTGVSQNPRHKITKRGQNVTFRCDPISEHNRLYWYRQTLGQGPEFLTYFQNEAQLEKSRLLSDRFSAERPKGSFSTLEIQRTEQGDSAMYLCATNVHVRSNEQFFGPGTRLTVL.